Listed below are T cell receptor beta chains from one sample, sequenced in a study of blood T cells in healthy people across ages. From the 5' RACE reads, TCRdb called clonotypes with MiXCR, one entry per CDR3 protein. The sample lists about 970,000 distinct CDR3 sequences; roughly half were seen once. What was sequenced was blood. All receptors derive from a woman between 55 and 75 years old in good health. Each CDR3 is given without its conserved first and last residue. Fields, in order: V gene, clone size, CDR3 protein. For some rows the clone size is stated as once, few or many, or as a class when expanded; others skip it.

>TRBV6-4|many
ASDPRDRIYEQY
>TRBV7-2|NA
ASSLVPGQFSGNTIY
>TRBV6-5|few
ASSWETTRREQY
>TRBV28|few
ASSSGGDNYGYT
>TRBV15|few
ATSRDTGTIIH
>TRBV7-9|few
ASSLSVSWGYEQY
>TRBV4-3|NA
ASSQGKGTNTEAF
>TRBV28|NA
ATQGTLQTDTQY
>TRBV28|NA
ASSFWTVSTDTQY
>TRBV18|NA
ASSPMAVGATHIQY
>TRBV20-1|NA
SAPSGTFSSYNEQF
>TRBV28|NA
ASTYSGLVGETQY
>TRBV7-9|few
ASSLLGQPGEQY
>TRBV25-1|NA
ASSDSGVKNIQY
>TRBV6-5|once
ASSYSKRRINNEQF
>TRBV6-6|few
ASSTGLAGELF
>TRBV7-6|few
ASSLGQGVSPLH
>TRBV27|NA
ASSRDRLAGGSAYEQY
>TRBV27|NA
ASSDGYDYGYT
>TRBV7-9|NA
ASSQGSVNGANVLT
>TRBV10-3|NA
AISDGDLRPEAF